The 2 T cell receptor beta chains listed next were all sequenced from one sample in a study of cytomegalovirus exposure and HLA in healthy donors. PCR primers comprised 60 Vbeta and 13 Jbeta primers. The assay was immunoSEQ multiplex PCR, and TCRdb's table has in-frame clones only and misses some. The sample records 150,000 to 200,000 clones, roughly 81% being singletons. The specimen sequenced was PBMCs. Source of these receptors: a girl aged 5-17 years in good health and CMV-seropositive.

V is TRBV18 and J is TRBJ1-1; TRBD1 matches at 9 bases. The CDR3 has 13 residues. Looked up from germline, CDR1 is KGHSH and CDR2 is LQKENI. V lost 7 bases and J lost 4; bases outside the gene matches: 4. CDR3 residues: CASWGTGTTEAFF. The DNA for the CDR3 is TGTGCCAGCTGGGGGACAGGGACCACTGAAGCTTTCTTT. The full variable domain, with the rest looked up from reference TRBV18 and TRBJ1-1, is NAGVMQNPRHLVRRRGQEARLRCSPMKGHSHVYWYRQLPEEGLKFMVYLQKENIIDESGMPKERFSAEFPKEGPSILRIQQVVRGDSAAYFCASWGTGTTEAFFGQGTRLTVV.

The chain joins TRBV5-1 to TRBJ2-1, with 9 bases aligning to TRBD1. J gave up 6 bases and V 4 bases, and 8 bases lay outside the gene matches. The CDR3 consists of 15 residues. From germline, CDR1 is SGHRS and CDR2 YFSETQ. CDR3 DNA: TGCGCCAGCAGCCGCTGGGACAGGGACTCCAATGAGCAGTTCTTC. Residues: CASSRWDRDSNEQFF.